The sequence of this T cell receptor beta chain was determined in a study of radiotherapy plus CTLA-4 blockade in lung cancer. At the level of the study: Disease control reached approximately 29%, with objective responses in 15% to 20%. Study observations and caveats: The best prediction of response reportedly came from early blood T cell clone dynamics, with interferon-beta. Following radiotherapy plus ipilimumab, tumor-derived TCR clones expanded in the blood.

In the case of this clone: Its antigen is undetermined.

TCRdb's table, derived via immunoSEQ multiplex PCR, lists solely in-frame clones and lacks some. Here the sample spans about 78,000 clones, more than 75% being singletons. Each patient with chemo-refractory metastatic non-small-cell lung cancer was treated with focal radiation plus CTLA-4 blockade using ipilimumab. The CDR3 has 13 amino acids. With 1 base removed from V and 5 bases from J, the gap between germline ends came to 9 bases. Germline values: CDR1 SEHNR, CDR2 FQNEAQ (reference sequence). Material: peripheral blood, obtained from a patient treated with radiotherapy plus ipilimumab. The chain links TRBV7-9 to TRBJ2-7; TRBD1 might be the D (5 bases). This TCR was sampled from a human donor with non-small cell lung cancer who had a partial response to radiotherapy plus ipilimumab. CDR3 sequence: CASSLGTTHEQYF. Written as DNA, the CDR3 is TGTGCCAGCAGCTTAGGGACAACCCACGAGCAGTACTTC.